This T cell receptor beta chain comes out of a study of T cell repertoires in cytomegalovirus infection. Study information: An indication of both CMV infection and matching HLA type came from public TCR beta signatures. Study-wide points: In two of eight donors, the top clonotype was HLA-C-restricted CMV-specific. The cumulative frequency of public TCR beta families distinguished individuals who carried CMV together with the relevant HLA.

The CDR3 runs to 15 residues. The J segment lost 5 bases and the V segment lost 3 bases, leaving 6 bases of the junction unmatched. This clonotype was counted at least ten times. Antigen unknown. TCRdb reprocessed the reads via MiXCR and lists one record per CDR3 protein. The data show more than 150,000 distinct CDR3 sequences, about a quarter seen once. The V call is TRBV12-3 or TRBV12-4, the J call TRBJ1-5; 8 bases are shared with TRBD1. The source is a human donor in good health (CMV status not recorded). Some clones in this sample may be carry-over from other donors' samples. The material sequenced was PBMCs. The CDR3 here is CASSFSDRADQPQHF. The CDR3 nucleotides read TGTGCCAGCAGTTTCTCGGACAGGGCGGATCAGCCCCAGCATTTT.